This T cell receptor beta chain was captured by sequencing in a study of OX40 agonist ivuxolimab in advanced cancers. The overall study: The study enrolled dose-escalation patients with hepatocellular carcinoma, melanoma, renal cell or head and neck cancer. Those enrolled were roughly 85% male, with a mean age of around 55 years and ages from roughly 23 to 80. Overall study findings and caveats: Antigen specificity was not determined for the expanded peripheral T cells.

Patients were ineligible given autoimmune disease history or systemic immunosuppression. Regarding this clone: What it binds is not known.

From germline, CDR1 is SNHLY and CDR2 FYNNEI. Trimming stripped 5 bases from V and 5 bases from J, with 15 bases between. The length of the CDR3 is 14 residues. Measured with immunoSEQ multiplex PCR; TCRdb has only the in-frame clones, and not every one. Of about 76,000 clones detected, around 80% appear once; the ten largest clones hold more than 1.5%. The sample was CD4+ or CD8+ T cells sorted from blood, taken in a trial of the OX40 agonist ivuxolimab. The sequence was obtained from an adult with an advanced solid tumor such as melanoma, head and neck, liver or kidney cancer. The chain is built from TRBV2 and TRBJ1-1; weak D call: TRBD1 (6 bases). This CDR3 is CASSLQGWRTEAFF. The CDR3 DNA is TGTGCCAGCAGTCTGCAGGGGTGGCGGACTGAAGCTTTCTTT.